The next 10 T cell receptor beta chains were all read from a single sample in a study of T cell repertoires in cytomegalovirus infection. TCRdb called the reads again in MiXCR, with one record for every CDR3 protein. Among 110,000 or so distinct CDR3 sequences listed, about 33% were seen once. Antigens for these TCRs are unknown. The specimen comprised CD8+ T cells from cultured PBMCs, sampled from culture after CMV antigen stimulation. The receptors come from a human donor in good health (CMV status not recorded). Some clones in this sample may be carry-over from other donors' samples.

The V gene is TRBV7-6, the J gene TRBJ2-5; TRBD2 aligns across 10 bases. Trimming cost V 2 bases and J 5 bases; bases outside gene matches: 14. Germline V CDR1 and CDR2: SGHVS, FNYEAQ. The CDR3 has 18 residues. The CDR3 bases are TGTGCCAGCAGCTTACCTTTAGGGCTAGCGGGGGTCGAGGAGACCCAGTACTTC. Its protein product is CASSLPLGLAGVEETQYF.

This clonotype was seen only a few times. V and J are TRBV5-1 and TRBJ2-1; the match to TRBD1 covers 9 bases. V lost 4 bases to trimming and J lost 5 bases; unmatched junction nucleotides: 7. CDR3 size: 15 residues. CDR1 SGHRS and CDR2 YFSETQ come from the germline V gene. The CDR3 loop reads CASSTGTGHDNEQFF. CDR3 coding DNA: TGCGCCAGCAGCACTGGGACAGGGCATGACAATGAGCAGTTCTTC.

This clonotype was counted ten times or more. The chain couples TRBV7-6 to TRBJ1-5; tentative D call: TRBD1 (6 bases). The CDR3 runs 13 residues. Trimming pared 2 bases from V and 5 bases from J, leaving 7 bases between. Germline V gene data show CDR1 as SGHVS and CDR2 as FNYEAQ. CDR3 residues: CASSLQGHQPQHF. In DNA, the CDR3 is TGTGCCAGCAGCTTACAGGGGCATCAGCCCCAGCATTTT.

This clonotype occurred many times. One junction end disagrees with the germline gene, perhaps due to a read error. The CDR3 loop reads CASSVGFGNQPQHF. CDR3 DNA sequence: TGTGCCAGCAGTGTAGGGTTCGGCAATCAGCCCCAGCATTTT. The chain has TRBV9 and TRBJ1-5; D is uncertain. This CDR3 has 14 amino acids. Germline V CDR1 and CDR2: SGDLS, YYNGEE.

The chain is built from TRBV7-9 and TRBJ2-5, with 9 bases that match TRBD1. This CDR3 region has 15 residues. The ends lost 1 base at V and 4 bases at J; junction bases unmatched: 4. Germline V CDR1 and CDR2: SEHNR, FQNEAQ (reference sequence). Here the CDR3 DNA reads TGTGCCAGCAGCTTAGAGGGGACAGGGTCAGAGACCCAGTACTTC. Protein sequence: CASSLEGTGSETQYF.

This sequence joins TRBV12-3 or TRBV12-4 and TRBJ2-1; 11 nucleotides agree with TRBD1. The CDR3 runs to 17 residues. Trimming took 5 bases from V and 12 from J; bases not matched to a gene: 18. The CDR3 spells CASSLSLSGTGGFGQFF. CDR3 nucleotide sequence: TGTGCCAGCAGTCTATCCTTAAGTGGGACAGGGGGTTTTGGGCAGTTCTTC.

There are a few counts of this clonotype. The DNA for the CDR3 is TGTGCCAGCAGTTACCGAGCCGGGACTAGCTACAATGAGCAGTTCTTC. Protein product: CASSYRAGTSYNEQFF. V is TRBV6-5 and J is TRBJ2-1; 8 nucleotides match TRBD2. Germline assignment: CDR1 MNHEY and CDR2 SVGAGI. V lost 2 bases to trimming and J lost 3 bases; unmatched junction nucleotides: 6. The CDR3 totals 16 residues.

This clonotype appeared a single time. The junction and the germline gene differ at one end; a read error may be behind it. The CDR3 sequence is CASSLVDRGPGEILFF. CDR3 nucleotide sequence: TGTGCCAGCAGCTTAGTGGACAGGGGCCCGGGCGAAATACTGTTTTTT. This sequence joins TRBV7-6 and TRBJ1-4; TRBD1 agrees at 9 bases. CDR3 size: 16 residues. The germline CDR1 and CDR2 sequences are SGHVS and FNYEAQ.

The genes are TRBV29-1 and TRBJ1-1; D might be TRBD1 (6 bases). The germline V and J ends were trimmed by 5 bases and 1 base, with 8 bases remaining between them. There are 12 residues in the CDR3. The germline CDR1 and CDR2 sequences are SQVTM and ANQGSEA. The CDR3 sequence is CSVLTGNTEAFF. The CDR3 nucleotides are TGCAGCGTTCTGACAGGGAACACTGAAGCTTTCTTT.

The count of this clonotype is one. The chain uses TRBV20-1 and TRBJ1-5, with a tentative D call TRBD1 (5 bases). CDR3 length: 16 residues. Germline-derived CDR1 and CDR2 are DFQATT and SNEGSKA (reference sequence). Trimming shortened V by 5 bases and J by 0 bases, and 17 bases separated the two germline ends. CDR3: CSALRAGWGSNQPQHF. Here the CDR3 DNA reads TGCAGTGCTCTCAGGGCAGGCTGGGGTAGCAATCAGCCCCAGCATTTT.